This is a list of T cell receptor beta chains from one sample in a study of blood T cell repertoires in COVID-19. Sequenced by immunoSEQ multiplex PCR; TCRdb stores in-frame clones only, minus some. The sample carries just under 350,000 clones, roughly 89% recorded once. Sequencing was performed on peripheral blood. The receptors come from a woman in her late teens or twenties who had recovered from COVID-19. Each CDR3 is given with its conserved first and last residue. D genes are given only for firm matches. Where a row states a size, it is once, few, many or the class of an expanded clone; other rows omit it.

V gene: TRBV15; clone size: NA; J gene: TRBJ2-2; D gene: TRBD2; CDR3 DNA: TGTGCCACCAGCAGGTGGGAGGGTAACACCGGGGAGCTGTTTTTT; CDR3 protein: CATSRWEGNTGELFF
V gene: TRBV11-2; clone size: NA; J gene: TRBJ1-3; D gene: TRBD1; CDR3 DNA: TGTGCCAGCAGCCCCGGAGGGGACAGGGGGGGAAACACCATATATTTT; CDR3 protein: CASSPGGDRGGNTIYF
V gene: TRBV3-1/TRBV3-2; clone size: NA; J gene: TRBJ1-3; D gene: TRBD1; CDR3 DNA: TGTGCCAGCAGCCCCGGACAGGGGGCGGGTGGAAACACCATATATTTT; CDR3 protein: CASSPGQGAGGNTIYF
V gene: TRBV7-9; clone size: NA; J gene: TRBJ2-3; D gene: NA; CDR3 DNA: TGTGCCAGCAGTCCTCGGAGGGGTTCTCACGCAGATACGCAGTATTTT; CDR3 protein: CASSPRRGSHADTQYF
V gene: TRBV6-5; clone size: NA; J gene: TRBJ1-1; D gene: NA; CDR3 DNA: TGTGCCAGCAGTTACTCAGGGGGTCGGGGCACTGAAGCTTTCTTT; CDR3 protein: CASSYSGGRGTEAFF
V gene: TRBV5-6; clone size: few; J gene: TRBJ2-1; D gene: NA; CDR3 DNA: TGTGCCAGCAGCCGCGTGAGGAGCTCCTACAATGAGCAGTTCTTC; CDR3 protein: CASSRVRSSYNEQFF
V gene: TRBV3-1/TRBV3-2; clone size: NA; J gene: TRBJ2-1; D gene: TRBD2; CDR3 DNA: TGTGCCAGCAGCCGACTAGGACTAGCTGCTAGCTCCTACAATGAGCAGTTCTTC; CDR3 protein: CASSRLGLAASSYNEQFF
V gene: TRBV7-9; clone size: NA; J gene: TRBJ1-2; D gene: TRBD1; CDR3 DNA: TGTGCCAGCAGAATGACAGGGGAATCTAACTATGGCTACACCTTC; CDR3 protein: CASRMTGESNYGYTF
V gene: TRBV5-6; clone size: NA; J gene: TRBJ2-5; D gene: TRBD1; CDR3 DNA: TGTGCCAGCAGCCTCGGGACAGGGCGGTCGGAGACCCAGTACTTC; CDR3 protein: CASSLGTGRSETQYF
V gene: TRBV29-1; clone size: NA; J gene: TRBJ1-3; D gene: NA; CDR3 DNA: TGCAGCGTCCAACAGGGTATGACTGGAAACACCATATATTTT; CDR3 protein: CSVQQGMTGNTIYF
V gene: TRBV12-3/TRBV12-4; clone size: NA; J gene: TRBJ2-3; D gene: NA; CDR3 DNA: TGTGCCAGCAGTTTCGTCAGAGATACGCAGTATTTT; CDR3 protein: CASSFVRDTQYF